This T cell receptor beta chain was obtained from a study of OX40 agonist ivuxolimab in advanced cancers. Study as a whole: Those enrolled were 82.7% male, with a mean age of approximately 60 years and ages from roughly 20 to 85. Study-wide results and limits: Also present in some nonresponders was a low level of normalized T-cell clonal expansion. Clones of CD4+ and CD8+ blood T cells grew by week 6 at doses of 0.1 to 3.0 mg/kg.

Profiling relied on immunoSEQ multiplex PCR, and the TCRdb table lists in-frame clones only, not all of them. The table lists approximately 82,000 clones, roughly 92% of them singletons. A few counts support this clone. Antigen specificity is unknown. The CDR3 loop spans 17 amino acids. With V trimmed by 3 bases and J by 0 bases, 5 bases remained unmatched. From germline, CDR1 is SGHNT and CDR2 YYREEE (reference sequence). The sample here was CD4+ or CD8+ T cells sorted from blood, taken in a trial of the OX40 agonist ivuxolimab. The source of this sequence is an adult with an advanced solid tumor such as melanoma, head and neck, liver or kidney cancer. The J gene is TRBJ2-5, the V gene TRBV5-4; the match to TRBD2 covers 13 bases. The CDR3 DNA sequence: TGTGCCAGCAGCTCGGGGACTAGCGGGACCTACCAAGAGACCCAGTACTTC. Protein sequence: CASSSGTSGTYQETQYF.